This T cell receptor (beta chain) was sequenced for a study of T cell repertoires in cytomegalovirus infection. Study context: Selected CMV epitopes included recently identified HLA-C-restricted ones as well as well-studied HLA-B-restricted ones. Signatures in public TCR beta sequences pointed to both CMV infection and matching HLA type.

Study-wide findings and caveats: Based on cumulative public TCR beta family frequency, carriers of CMV plus the relevant HLA were identified. What dominated the ex vivo response were HLA-C-restricted CMV-specific TCR beta clonotypes.

Per the germline V gene, CDR1 is SGHVS and CDR2 is FQNEAQ. Trimming at V came to 8 bases and at J to 1 base, leaving 6 bases not matched to a gene. This CDR3 contains 15 residues. Points on this clonotype: Its antigen remains unidentified.

TCRdb processed the reads anew with MiXCR; each CDR3 protein has one entry. The profile shows around 770,000 distinct CDR3 sequences, about 29% of them singletons. The chain is built from TRBV7-8 and TRBJ2-2; 8 nucleotides line up with TRBD2. The clonotype originates from a human donor in good health (CMV status not recorded). Some clones in this sample may be carry-over from other donors' samples. The sample consisted of cultured CD8+ T cells from PBMCs, taken from culture after CMV antigen stimulation. CDR3 protein: CASPREGENTGELFF. CDR3 nucleotides: TGTGCCAGCCCCCGGGAGGGGGAGAACACCGGGGAGCTGTTTTTT.